The T cell receptor beta chain under discussion was sequenced for a study of PD-L1 blockade in urothelial cancer. Overall study: Researchers looked at the blood 3 weeks (second dose) and 6 weeks after treatment began.

The CDR3 contains 15 residues. Trimming shortened V by 0 bases and J by 4 bases, and 10 bases separated the two germline ends. Germline V gives CDR1 SGDLS, CDR2 YYNGEE. This clone was recorded once. Repertoires were generated with immunoSEQ multiplex PCR, while TCRdb's copy carries only in-frame clones and drops some. Of 50,000 to 60,000 clones listed, about 86% are singletons. The gene calls are TRBV9 and TRBJ2-2, with D possibly matching TRBD1 (6 bases). Specimen: PBMCs, collected around atezolizumab (anti-PD-L1) treatment. The receptor was isolated from a man aged 45-65 years with urothelial cancer. DNA for the CDR3: TGTGCCAGCAGCGTAGGCCAGGGGATCACCGGGGAGCTGTTTTTT. It codes for CASSVGQGITGELFF.